A selection of T cell receptor beta chains follows, all from one sample in a study of cytomegalovirus exposure and HLA in healthy donors. The assay was immunoSEQ multiplex PCR, and TCRdb's table has in-frame clones only and misses some. This sample yields roughly 300,000 clones, of which around 86% are seen a single time; more than 0.8% belongs to the top ten. Specimen: PBMCs. The receptors come from a woman aged 18-29 years in good health and CMV-seronegative. Both conserved end residues are part of each CDR3. The D gene is left open where the match is weak. Where a row states a size, it is once, few, many or the class of an expanded clone; other rows omit it.

clone_size j_call v_call d_call cdr3_aa cdr3_nt
once TRBJ2-5 TRBV29-1 TRBD2 CSVEAGGETQYF TGCAGCGTTGAAGCGGGAGGAGAGACCCAGTACTTC
. TRBJ1-1 TRBV6-5 . CASSSSRGNTEAFF TGTGCCAGCAGTAGCTCCCGAGGCAACACTGAAGCTTTCTTT
once TRBJ2-1 TRBV13 . CASSSSGTGEQFF TGTGCCAGCAGCTCTAGCGGGACAGGTGAGCAGTTCTTC
. TRBJ1-4 TRBV2 TRBD1 CASSKQGADEKLFF TGTGCCAGCAGTAAACAGGGGGCAGATGAAAAACTGTTTTTT
. TRBJ2-1 TRBV27 TRBD2 CASSLSLAGAFREQFF TGTGCCAGCAGTTTATCCCTAGCGGGAGCTTTTCGTGAGCAGTTCTTC
once TRBJ2-1 TRBV5-1 TRBD2 CASSRGLALDEQFF TGCGCCAGCAGCAGGGGACTAGCGTTGGATGAGCAGTTCTTC
. TRBJ2-1 TRBV7-2 . CASSTQGFSYNEQFF TGTGCCAGCAGCACACAGGGCTTCTCCTACAATGAGCAGTTCTTC
. TRBJ2-7 TRBV13 . CASGIPGREQYF TGTGCCAGCGGCATCCCAGGGCGCGAGCAGTACTTC
few TRBJ1-5 TRBV10-1 . CASSERTVQKPQHF TGCGCCAGCAGTGAGAGGACAGTCCAAAAGCCCCAGCATTTT
. TRBJ2-7 TRBV7-6 TRBD2 CASSLEAPGIAGACEQYF TGTGCCAGCAGCCTGGAGGCCCCGGGAATAGCGGGAGCTTGCGAGCAGTACTTC
. TRBJ1-2 TRBV10-3 TRBD1 CAIRTGGAYGYTF TGTGCCATCAGGACAGGGGGCGCCTATGGCTACACCTTC
. TRBJ2-1 TRBV27 TRBD2 CASSSLAEPYNEQFF TGTGCCAGCAGTTCCCTAGCGGAACCTTACAATGAGCAGTTCTTC
. TRBJ2-7 TRBV7-2 TRBD1 CASSLLTGSPTEQYF TGTGCCAGCAGCTTGCTGACAGGGTCTCCTACCGAGCAGTACTTC
. TRBJ2-1 TRBV9 . CASSVVLGGEQFF TGTGCCAGCAGCGTAGTACTTGGCGGTGAGCAGTTCTTC
. TRBJ2-1 TRBV5-6 TRBD2 CASSFPRTSGRGAYNEQFF TGTGCCAGCAGCTTCCCCAGGACTAGCGGGAGGGGTGCCTACAATGAGCAGTTCTTC
. TRBJ1-2 TRBV29-1 . CSVLQTGQGKNYGYTF TGCAGCGTTCTTCAAACTGGGCAGGGGAAGAACTATGGCTACACCTTC
. TRBJ2-1 TRBV7-9 TRBD1 CASSYQGTGSYNEQFF TGTGCCAGCAGCTACCAGGGGACAGGGTCCTACAATGAGCAGTTCTTC
. TRBJ2-1 TRBV11-3 TRBD1 CASSRDRGPTNEQFF TGTGCCAGCAGCCGAGACAGGGGGCCCACCAATGAGCAGTTCTTC
. TRBJ1-2 TRBV5-1 TRBD1 CASSPGTADGYTF TGCGCCAGCAGCCCGGGGACAGCTGATGGCTACACCTTC
. TRBJ2-7 TRBV11-2 . CASPSGESTNEQYF TGTGCCAGCCCCTCTGGGGAGAGTACAAACGAGCAGTACTTC
. TRBJ2-3 TRBV7-7 . CASSLEGEGDTQYF TGTGCCAGCAGCTTAGAGGGGGAGGGGGATACGCAGTATTTT
. TRBJ2-3 TRBV29-1 TRBD1 CSASTGAAQDTQYF TGCAGCGCCTCGACAGGGGCGGCCCAAGATACGCAGTATTTT
. TRBJ2-1 TRBV5-4 . CASSLAGDEQFF TGTGCCAGCAGCTTGGCTGGAGATGAGCAGTTCTTC
. TRBJ1-2 TRBV9 . CASSVVPTGPLDGYTF TGTGCCAGCAGCGTAGTGCCAACAGGGCCTCTCGATGGCTACACCTTC
. TRBJ2-7 TRBV7-2 . CASSLGSTGWEQYF TGTGCCAGCAGCTTAGGTTCGACAGGTTGGGAGCAGTACTTC
. TRBJ2-3 TRBV5-1 TRBD1 CASSSGQGVIDTQYF TGCGCCAGCAGCTCCGGACAGGGGGTCATAGATACGCAGTATTTT
. TRBJ1-2 TRBV14 . CASSQLTAPGYGYTF TGTGCCAGCAGCCAACTGACAGCCCCGGGCTATGGCTACACCTTC
. TRBJ2-3 TRBV27 TRBD1 CASSSTGTEADTQYF TGTGCCAGCAGTTCGACCGGGACAGAGGCAGATACGCAGTATTTT
. TRBJ2-1 TRBV6-5 TRBD2 CASSYGSGSSYNEQFF TGTGCCAGCAGTTACGGTAGCGGGAGCTCCTACAATGAGCAGTTCTTC
. TRBJ2-3 TRBV5-1 . CASRKQNEDTQYF TGCGCCAGCAGAAAACAAAACGAAGATACGCAGTATTTT
. TRBJ2-1 TRBV7-9 TRBD2 CASSRREGNEQFF TGTGCCAGCAGCCGCCGGGAGGGGAATGAGCAGTTCTTC
once TRBJ2-1 TRBV7-3 TRBD2 CASSLTPSGSWFF TGTGCCAGCAGCTTGACCCCTAGCGGGAGTTGGTTCTTC
. TRBJ2-7 TRBV5-6 . CASSLAVHEQYF TGTGCCAGCAGCTTGGCGGTGCACGAGCAGTACTTC
few TRBJ2-7 TRBV6-1 . CASSDGSYEQYF TGTGCCAGCAGTGACGGGAGTTACGAGCAGTACTTC
. TRBJ2-2 TRBV2 . CASSKGTANTGELFF TGTGCCAGCAGCAAAGGGACTGCGAACACCGGGGAGCTGTTTTTT
. TRBJ2-1 TRBV4-3 . CASSQGMNEGKINEQFF TGCGCCAGCAGCCAAGGAATGAACGAGGGTAAGATCAATGAGCAGTTCTTC
. TRBJ1-2 TRBV21-1 . CASSEGTDTNYGYTF TGTGCCAGCAGCGAAGGGACAGATACTAACTATGGCTACACCTTC
. TRBJ2-7 TRBV9 TRBD1 CASSVGWGQNYEQYF TGTGCCAGCAGCGTGGGATGGGGACAGAACTACGAGCAGTACTTC
. TRBJ1-1 TRBV9 . CASSVEGDLTEAFF TGTGCCAGCAGCGTAGAAGGGGATCTCACTGAAGCTTTCTTT
. TRBJ1-1 TRBV7-9 . CASSFGQLKNTEAFF TGTGCCAGCAGCTTCGGCCAACTAAAGAACACTGAAGCTTTCTTT
. TRBJ2-7 TRBV5-1 TRBD1 CASSTQGASSYEQYF TGCGCCAGCAGTACACAGGGGGCAAGTAGCTACGAGCAGTACTTC
. TRBJ2-5 TRBV4-1 TRBD2 CASSQVGGTSRIWGETQYF TGCGCCAGCAGCCAAGTAGGGGGGACTAGCAGGATCTGGGGAGAGACCCAGTACTTC
. TRBJ2-5 TRBV9 TRBD2 CASSSGLAGVKETQYF TGTGCCAGCAGTTCGGGACTAGCGGGAGTGAAAGAGACCCAGTACTTC
. TRBJ1-5 TRBV6-6 . CASKRALHQPQHF TGTGCCAGCAAGCGAGCCCTACATCAGCCCCAGCATTTT
. TRBJ1-2 TRBV6-4 TRBD1 CASSDLRARDRDPIVYGYTF TGTGCCAGCAGTGACTTACGAGCTCGGGACAGGGACCCCATTGTCTATGGCTACACCTTC
. TRBJ2-7 TRBV7-2 TRBD2 CASSRGASGGMDEQYF TGTGCCAGCAGCCGCGGCGCTAGCGGGGGGATGGACGAGCAGTACTTC
. TRBJ2-7 TRBV15 . CATSRESSPHEQYF TGTGCCACCAGCAGAGAGTCTAGCCCACACGAGCAGTACTTC
. TRBJ1-2 TRBV12-5 . CASADGWAGGYTF TGTGCTAGTGCGGATGGGTGGGCTGGGGGCTACACCTTC
. TRBJ2-1 TRBV12-5 . CASGLDRVNEQFF TGTGCTAGTGGTTTGGACAGGGTAAATGAGCAGTTCTTC
. TRBJ1-1 TRBV2 . CASSTGTEAFF TGTGCCAGCAGTACCGGCACTGAAGCTTTCTTT
. TRBJ1-3 TRBV7-9 . CASSLEEANTIYF TGTGCCAGCAGCTTAGAGGAGGCGAACACCATATATTTT
. TRBJ1-3 TRBV4-1 . CASSLQESGNTIYF TGCGCCAGCAGCCTCCAAGAGTCTGGAAACACCATATATTTT
. TRBJ1-1 TRBV9 . CASSDDTMTEAFF TGTGCCAGCAGCGATGACACGATGACTGAAGCTTTCTTT
once TRBJ1-1 TRBV5-4 TRBD1 CASSPGQQRLLNTEAFF TGTGCCAGCAGTCCGGGACAGCAGCGTTTACTGAACACTGAAGCTTTCTTT
. TRBJ2-1 TRBV5-1 . CASRFAVSYNEQFF TGCGCCAGCAGGTTTGCGGTCTCCTACAATGAGCAGTTCTTC
few TRBJ2-7 TRBV28 . CASSWGTVSYEQYF TGTGCCAGCAGTTGGGGGACTGTTTCCTACGAGCAGTACTTC
. TRBJ2-1 TRBV9 . CASSVGQFAYNEQFF TGTGCCAGCAGCGTAGGTCAGTTTGCCTACAATGAGCAGTTCTTC